The 23 T cell receptor beta chains in this list originate from one sample, sequenced in a study of cytomegalovirus exposure and HLA in healthy donors. The protocol was immunoSEQ multiplex PCR, while the TCRdb copy is restricted to in-frame clones and leaves out a portion. The sample has 200,000 to 250,000 clones; 85% to 95% are singletons. The material sequenced was PBMCs. These receptors were collected from a woman under 30 in good health and CMV-seronegative.

This clone has a single count. CDR3 sequence: CASSRGGAGREQYF. The CDR3 DNA is TGTGCCAGCTCCCGGGGGGGCGCAGGGCGCGAGCAGTACTTC. The chain links TRBV9 to TRBJ2-7; 8 bases line up with TRBD2. Germline loops: CDR1 SGDLS, CDR2 YYNGEE. V trimming: 7 bases; J trimming: 6 bases; junction bases outside the gene matches: 12. The CDR3 contains 14 residues. Combining the CDR3 with reference TRBV9 and TRBJ2-7 gives the whole variable domain DSGVTQTPKHLITATGQRVTLRCSPRSGDLSVYWYQQSLDQGLQFLIQYYNGEERAKGNILERFSAQQFPDLHSELNLSSLELGDSALYFCASSRGGAGREQYFGPGTRLTVT.

This chain uses TRBV18 with TRBJ1-2; the D gene is possibly TRBD1 (5 bases). CDR1 is KGHSH and CDR2 is LQKENI in the germline V gene. This CDR3 spans 15 amino acids. V was trimmed by 2 bases and J by 0 bases, leaving 10 bases between them. The CDR3, as DNA: TGTGCCAGCTCACCAGACGGGGGACCTAACTATGGCTACACCTTC. Translating gives CASSPDGGPNYGYTF.

The chain combines TRBV29-1 with TRBJ2-3; D remains unclear. The CDR3 covers 11 residues. Trimming removed 6 bases at V and 4 bases at J, with 8 bases between. Germline V CDR1 and CDR2: SQVTM, ANQGSEA. The CDR3 loop is CSVSEPDTQYF. CDR3 DNA sequence: TGCAGCGTAAGCGAACCAGATACGCAGTATTTT.

The chain couples TRBV27 to TRBJ1-1, with TRBD1 identical over 7 bases. Germline CDR1 MNHEY, CDR2 SMNVEV (reference sequence). CDR3 length: 14 residues. The junction had 5 bases not matched to a gene; V was cut back by 6 bases and J by 1 base. For the CDR3, the DNA is TGTGCCAGCAGGCCGGGACAGAAGAACACTGAAGCTTTCTTT. This translates into CASRPGQKNTEAFF.

This clone came up once. The J gene is TRBJ2-1, the V gene TRBV6-1; 11 bases fit TRBD2. This CDR3 has 15 amino acids. Germline V gene data show CDR1 as MNHNS and CDR2 as SASEGT. J was trimmed by 6 bases and V by 5 bases; bases with no gene match: 6. CDR3 residues: CASSTLAGGSNEQFF. As DNA, the CDR3 is TGTGCCAGCAGTACCCTAGCGGGAGGTAGCAATGAGCAGTTCTTC.

This clone was counted a single time. This chain connects TRBV25-1 to TRBJ1-5; D is uncertain. Germline values: CDR1 MGHDK, CDR2 SYGVNS. Trimming pared 4 bases from V and 1 base from J, leaving 8 bases between. The CDR3 has 14 amino acids. This chain's CDR3 is CASSGRSSNQPQHF. DNA of the CDR3: TGTGCCAGCAGTGGGAGGTCGAGCAATCAGCCCCAGCATTTT.

Points on this clone: One end of the junction does not line up with germline, which may come from a read error. The CDR3 reads CASGLVFGNEQYF. The CDR3 DNA reads TGCGCCAGCGGCTTAGTATTCGGTAACGAGCAGTACTTC. The chain combines TRBV5-1 with TRBJ2-7, with no clear D. Germline values: CDR1 SGHRS, CDR2 YFSETQ. CDR3 length: 13 residues.

The V call is TRBV9, the J call TRBJ2-1, with unresolved D. Trimming pared 3 bases from V and 3 bases from J, leaving 16 bases between. Germline-derived CDR1 and CDR2 are SGDLS and YYNGEE. This CDR3 region has 16 residues. The CDR3, as DNA: TGTGCCAGCAGCGGCCCGACTGAGAGCATCTACAATGAGCAGTTCTTC. This encodes CASSGPTESIYNEQFF.

J is TRBJ2-7 and V is TRBV7-2; TRBD2 matches at 9 bases. The trim removed 6 bases at V and 1 base at J, leaving 7 bases unmatched. The CDR3 covers 15 residues. Germline loops: CDR1 SGHTA, CDR2 FQGNSA. The CDR3 loop is CASRLTSGASYEQYF. CDR3 in DNA: TGTGCCAGCAGGCTGACTAGCGGAGCTTCCTACGAGCAGTACTTC.

The rearrangement joins TRBV5-4 to TRBJ1-4; 7 nucleotides match TRBD1. The CDR3 sequence is 15 residues long. Germline V lookup: CDR1 SGHNT, CDR2 YYREEE (reference sequence). The trim removed 1 base at V and 7 bases at J, leaving 7 bases unmatched. CDR3 protein: CASSLNRGTSEKLFF. The CDR3 bases are TGTGCCAGCAGCTTGAACAGGGGTACGAGTGAAAAACTGTTTTTT.

J is TRBJ2-5 and V is TRBV30; tentatively, D is TRBD1 (5 bases). CDR3 size: 15 residues. Germline-derived CDR1 and CDR2 are GTSNPN and SVGIG (reference sequence). Trimming took off 0 bases at V and 1 base at J, with 12 bases between the two ends. In nucleotides, the CDR3 is TGTGCCTGGAGTGTAAAGGGGCGGATCCAAGAGACCCAGTACTTC. This encodes CAWSVKGRIQETQYF.

The chain couples TRBV11-3 to TRBJ2-2; D perhaps matches TRBD2 (6 bases). Germline V gene lookup returns CDR1 SGHNT and CDR2 YENEEA. The CDR3 runs 13 residues. V shed 2 bases and J shed 7 bases, with 8 bases lying between them. Written as DNA, the CDR3 is TGTGCCAGCAGCTTACCGCGGGGCGGGGAGCTGTTTTTT. It specifies CASSLPRGGELFF.

The CDR3 loop reads CASIQGRFGYEQYF. For the CDR3, the DNA is TGTGCCAGCATACAGGGGAGATTTGGGTACGAGCAGTACTTC. V gene TRBV28 combines with J gene TRBJ2-7, with 7 nucleotides matching TRBD1. This CDR3 has 14 amino acids. The ends lost 7 bases at V and 4 bases at J; junction bases unmatched: 10. CDR1 MDHEN and CDR2 SYDVKM come from the germline V gene.

V usage is TRBV6-5 and J usage is TRBJ2-7, with D tentatively TRBD2 (5 bases). Deletions cut 5 bases from V and 2 bases from J, with 16 bases between. CDR3 length: 15 amino acids. Germline CDR1 and CDR2: MNHEY and SVGAGI. The CDR3 sequence: CASSHTGVGTYEQYF. The DNA of the CDR3 is TGTGCCAGCAGTCACACCGGGGTAGGGACCTACGAGCAGTACTTC.

The chain couples TRBV7-9 to TRBJ2-1; TRBD2 aligns across 14 bases. Germline V gene lookup returns CDR1 SEHNR and CDR2 FQNEAQ (reference sequence). This CDR3 spans 17 amino acids. With V trimmed by 4 bases and J by 4 bases, 6 bases remained unmatched. The chain's CDR3 is CASSSGLAGAPYNEQFF. CDR3 in DNA: TGTGCCAGCAGCTCGGGACTAGCGGGAGCCCCTTACAATGAGCAGTTCTTC.

The chain links TRBV30 to TRBJ2-1; TRBD2 matches 9 bases. Germline lookup yields CDR1 GTSNPN and CDR2 SVGIG (reference sequence). This CDR3 has 15 residues. The J segment lost 7 bases and the V segment lost 0 bases, leaving 7 bases of the junction unmatched. Here the CDR3 DNA reads TGTGCCTGGAGTGTTGGGACTAGCTATGAGAATGAGCAGTTCTTC. Its protein is CAWSVGTSYENEQFF.

The J gene is TRBJ2-5, the V gene TRBV5-1, with 8 bases identical to TRBD2. Germline CDR1 SGHRS, CDR2 YFSETQ. The CDR3 spans 15 residues. Trimming removed 1 base from V and 1 base from J; junction bases left unmatched: 3. CDR3 protein: CASSLWLAGQETQYF. The CDR3 DNA reads as TGCGCCAGCAGCTTGTGGCTAGCGGGCCAAGAGACCCAGTACTTC.

The rearrangement joins TRBV11-2 to TRBJ2-2; TRBD1 agrees at 8 bases. The ends lost 5 bases at V and 1 base at J; junction bases unmatched: 9. Germline loops: CDR1 SGHAT, CDR2 FQNNGV. The length of the CDR3 is 17 residues. The CDR3 loop is CASSPGDRLLNTGELFF. The CDR3 nucleotides read TGTGCCAGCAGCCCCGGGGACAGGCTATTGAACACCGGGGAGCTGTTTTTT.

This sequence joins TRBV29-1 and TRBJ1-1, with D tentatively TRBD1 (5 bases). This CDR3 contains 11 residues. Deletions cut 6 bases from V and 4 bases from J, with 9 bases between. Germline-derived CDR1 and CDR2 are SQVTM and ANQGSEA. DNA for the CDR3: TGCAGCGTCAGGGCCCTCACTGAAGCTTTCTTT. This sequence encodes CSVRALTEAFF.

In DNA form, the CDR3 reads TGTGCCAGCAGCCCGAGGGACAGGGGTGTGTACGAGCAGTACTTC. The encoded protein is CASSPRDRGVYEQYF. The rearrangement uses TRBV7-8 and TRBJ2-7; 10 bases match TRBD1. The germline V gene encodes CDR1 SGHVS and CDR2 FQNEAQ. This CDR3 is built from 15 residues. Trimming cost V 5 bases and J 4 bases; bases outside gene matches: 8.

The genes are TRBV5-1 and TRBJ2-7; TRBD1 agrees at 10 bases. This CDR3 comprises 17 residues. The germline gives CDR1 SGHRS, CDR2 YFSETQ. V was pared by 4 bases and J by 7 bases, with 17 bases of the junction left unmatched. CDR3: CASSQRLLGTGAREQYF. CDR3 DNA sequence: TGCGCCAGCAGCCAGAGGCTACTCGGGACAGGGGCCCGGGAGCAGTACTTC.

The genes are TRBV7-8 and TRBJ2-7; 8 bases match TRBD2. After removal of 6 bases from V and 6 bases from J, the junction contained 16 bases not matched to a gene. The CDR3 is 16 amino acids. Germline V gene lookup returns CDR1 SGHVS and CDR2 FQNEAQ. In DNA, the CDR3 is TGTGCCAGCAGGGGGGGACTAGGCGACCTTGGGATCGAGCAGTACTTC. Amino acids: CASRGGLGDLGIEQYF.

V is TRBV27 and J is TRBJ2-3, with D possibly TRBD2 on 6 matching bases. Germline values: CDR1 MNHEY, CDR2 SMNVEV (reference sequence). Deletions cut 6 bases from V and 0 bases from J, with 19 bases between. The CDR3 consists of 17 residues. Here the CDR3 reads CASSPVAQRASTDTQYF. In nucleotides, the CDR3 is TGTGCCAGCAGCCCAGTCGCCCAGCGGGCTAGCACAGATACGCAGTATTTT.